These 12 T cell receptor beta chains were sequenced from one sample in a study of CD8 T cells in ankylosing spondylitis. A single record per CDR3 protein comes from TCRdb applying MiXCR to the 5' RACE reads. The sample gives 130,000 to 150,000 distinct CDR3 sequences, 6.5% to 8.5% of which show up once; 7.3% is in the top ten. Sequenced material: synovial fluid, either unsorted or a sorted T cell fraction (not recorded which). These receptor sequences come from a male donor with ankylosing spondylitis.

This clonotype was observed a few times. This chain joins TRBV4-2 and TRBJ1-3, with D uncertain. The CDR3 runs 15 residues. Germline V lookup: CDR1 LGHNA, CDR2 YNFKEQ. Trimming took off 2 bases at V and 0 bases at J, with 8 bases between the two ends. The CDR3: CASSQTATSGNTIYF. The DNA of the CDR3 is TGTGCCAGCAGCCAAACAGCAACCTCTGGAAACACCATATATTTT.

This clonotype was seen many times. The chain has TRBV20-1 and TRBJ1-2; D is perhaps TRBD1 (5 bases). CDR1 is DFQATT, CDR2 SNEGSKA, per germline (reference sequence). Trimming removed 3 bases from V and 0 bases from J, with 17 bases in between. This CDR3 has 16 amino acids. CDR3 bases: TGCAGTGCTAGTACGGGACGGTCGGAAGCTAACTATGGCTACACCTTC. It codes for CSASTGRSEANYGYTF.

In this sample, this clonotype turned up many times. This sequence joins TRBV9 and TRBJ1-6; D call uncertain. Trimming shortened V by 1 base and J by 5 bases, and 7 bases separated the two germline ends. CDR3 length: 14 residues. Germline V gene lookup returns CDR1 SGDLS and CDR2 YYNGEE. The CDR3 protein is CASSVLTHNSPLHF. The CDR3 nucleotides are TGTGCCAGCAGCGTACTTACACATAATTCACCCCTCCACTTT. The full variable domain, completed using reference TRBV9 and TRBJ1-6, is DSGVTQTPKHLITATGQRVTLRCSPRSGDLSVYWYQQSLDQGLQFLIQYYNGEERAKGNILERFSAQQFPDLHSELNLSSLELGDSALYFCASSVLTHNSPLHFGNGTRLTVT.

The chain carries TRBV20-1 and TRBJ2-7; TRBD1 is a possible D gene (5 bases). CDR1 and CDR2 (germline): DFQATT, SNEGSKA (reference sequence). CDR3 size: 13 residues. Trimming took 5 bases from V and 4 from J, leaving 15 bases between them. The CDR3 loop reads CSAFNTGRYEQYF. CDR3 sequence (DNA): TGCAGTGCTTTTAATACAGGTCGGTACGAGCAGTACTTC.

This clonotype occurred many times. The V and J genes are TRBV7-2 and TRBJ1-2; D perhaps matches TRBD1 (6 bases). CDR3 length: 13 amino acids. The V gene lost 3 bases and the J gene lost 6 bases, with 11 bases spanning the gap. Germline values: CDR1 SGHTA, CDR2 FQGNSA. CDR3 in DNA: TGTGCCAGCAGCTTCACCTCAGGGGATGGCTACACCTTC. Protein: CASSFTSGDGYTF.

This chain uses TRBV20-1 with TRBJ2-7; D is unclear. CDR1 DFQATT and CDR2 SNEGSKA come from the germline V gene (reference sequence). The V and J ends lost 6 bases and 3 bases respectively, with 27 bases between them. The CDR3 has 17 amino acids. The CDR3 region has the DNA TGCAGTGCCCTAGAACCTGGCGGAGCCCGGGTAATCTACGAGCAGTACTTC. Translation gives CSALEPGGARVIYEQYF.

This clonotype occurred many times. The chain couples TRBV5-1 to TRBJ2-2; D is perhaps TRBD2 (5 bases). Germline values: CDR1 SGHRS, CDR2 YFSETQ. The CDR3 has 17 amino acids. The V end lost 0 bases, the J end lost 4 bases, and 16 bases lay between the germline ends. Here the CDR3 reads CASSLEIRGIGTGELFF. CDR3 nucleotides: TGCGCCAGCAGCTTGGAGATACGAGGGATTGGCACCGGGGAGCTGTTTTTT.

In this sample, this clonotype is medium-sized. The V call is TRBV2, the J call TRBJ1-2; no clear D. Trimming removed 2 bases from V and 4 bases from J, with 5 bases in between. The germline gives CDR1 SNHLY, CDR2 FYNNEI. The CDR3 extends over 12 amino acids. The CDR3 reads CASSESLYGYTF. CDR3 DNA sequence: TGTGCCAGCAGTGAAAGCCTCTATGGCTACACCTTC.

The V and J genes are TRBV4-2 and TRBJ2-7; D remains ambiguous. V lost 1 base and J 5 bases, leaving 15 bases between the germline ends. The CDR3 is made up of 15 amino acids. Germline assignment: CDR1 LGHNA and CDR2 YNFKEQ. CDR3 region: CASSQGLWAENEQYF. CDR3 coding DNA: TGTGCCAGCAGCCAAGGTCTTTGGGCAGAGAACGAGCAGTACTTC.

This clonotype was observed many times. An end of the junction differs from the germline gene, which may be a read error. This chain joins TRBV5-4 and TRBJ2-5; D unresolved. Germline CDR1 is SGHNT and CDR2 is YYREEE (reference sequence). The CDR3 spans 13 residues. The CDR3 DNA sequence: TGTGCCAGCCGCTTAGAATACCAAGAGACCCAGTACTTC. This encodes CASRLEYQETQYF.

This clonotype was counted at least ten times. The chain is built from TRBV10-3 and TRBJ1-1, with D unresolved. The germline V and J ends were trimmed by 0 bases and 1 base, with 6 bases remaining between them. Germline loops: CDR1 ENHRY, CDR2 SYGVKD. CDR3 length: 14 amino acids. The chain's CDR3 is CAISESDGNTEAFF. The CDR3 DNA reads as TGTGCCATCAGTGAGTCGGACGGGAACACTGAAGCTTTCTTT.

This clonotype was counted only a few times. V usage is TRBV7-3 and J usage is TRBJ1-1, with D unresolved. This CDR3 is built from 13 residues. Germline-derived CDR1 and CDR2 are SGHTA and FQGTGA. The ends were cut back, 1 base at V and 5 bases at J, with 8 bases in the middle. The DNA of the CDR3 is TGTGCCAGCAGCTTAAACGTCAGGACTGAAGCTTTCTTT. This encodes CASSLNVRTEAFF.